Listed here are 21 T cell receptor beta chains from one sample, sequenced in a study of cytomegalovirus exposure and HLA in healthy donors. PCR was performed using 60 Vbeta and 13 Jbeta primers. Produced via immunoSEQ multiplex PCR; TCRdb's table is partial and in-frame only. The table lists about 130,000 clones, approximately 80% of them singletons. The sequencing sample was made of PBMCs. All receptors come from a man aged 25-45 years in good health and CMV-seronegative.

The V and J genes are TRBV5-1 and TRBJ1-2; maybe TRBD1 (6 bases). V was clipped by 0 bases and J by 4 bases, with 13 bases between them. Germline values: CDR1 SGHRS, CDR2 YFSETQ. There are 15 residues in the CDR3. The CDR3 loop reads CASSLGPLGGYGYTF. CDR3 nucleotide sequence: TGCGCCAGCAGCTTGGGGCCTTTAGGGGGCTATGGCTACACCTTC.

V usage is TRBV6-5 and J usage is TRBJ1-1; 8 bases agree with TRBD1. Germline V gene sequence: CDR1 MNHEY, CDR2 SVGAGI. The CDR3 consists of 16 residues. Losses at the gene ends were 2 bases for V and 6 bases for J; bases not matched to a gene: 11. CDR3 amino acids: CASSYIFPGGGAEAFF. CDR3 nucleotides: TGTGCCAGCAGTTACATTTTTCCAGGGGGCGGGGCTGAAGCTTTCTTT.

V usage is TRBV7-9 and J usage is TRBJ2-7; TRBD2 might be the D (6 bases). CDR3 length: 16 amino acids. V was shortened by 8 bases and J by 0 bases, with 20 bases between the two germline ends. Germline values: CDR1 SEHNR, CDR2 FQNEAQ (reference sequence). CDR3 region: CASLRLDGRNSYEQYF. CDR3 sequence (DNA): TGTGCCAGCTTAAGACTAGACGGGAGAAACTCCTACGAGCAGTACTTC.

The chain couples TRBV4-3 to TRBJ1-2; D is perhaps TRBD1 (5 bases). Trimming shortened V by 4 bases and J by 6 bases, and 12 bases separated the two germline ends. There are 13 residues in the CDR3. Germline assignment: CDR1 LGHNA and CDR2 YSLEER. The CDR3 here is CASSPVGLDGYTF. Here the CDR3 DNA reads TGCGCCAGCAGCCCAGTGGGGCTTGATGGCTACACCTTC.

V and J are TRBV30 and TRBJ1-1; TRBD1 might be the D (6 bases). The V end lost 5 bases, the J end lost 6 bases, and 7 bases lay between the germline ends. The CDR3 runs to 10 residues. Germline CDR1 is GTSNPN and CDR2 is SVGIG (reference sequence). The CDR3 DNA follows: TGTGCCTGGCAGGGGTCTGAAGCTTTCTTT. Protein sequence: CAWQGSEAFF.

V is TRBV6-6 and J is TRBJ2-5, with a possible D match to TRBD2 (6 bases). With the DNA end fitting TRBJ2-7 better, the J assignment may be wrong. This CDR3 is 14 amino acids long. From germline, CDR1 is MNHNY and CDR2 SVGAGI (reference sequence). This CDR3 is CASKPLAVRYEQYF. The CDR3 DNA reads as TGTGCCAGCAAACCATTAGCGGTGAGGTACGAGCAGTACTTC.

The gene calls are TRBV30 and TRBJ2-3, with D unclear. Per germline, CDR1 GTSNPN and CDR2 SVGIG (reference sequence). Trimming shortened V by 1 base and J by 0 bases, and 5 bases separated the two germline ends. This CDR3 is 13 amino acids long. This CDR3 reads CAWSGASTDTQYF. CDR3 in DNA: TGTGCCTGGAGTGGGGCTAGCACAGATACGCAGTATTTT.

CDR3 residues: CASSPEGLAGDEQFF. The CDR3 DNA follows: TGTGCCAGCAGCCCGGAGGGACTAGCAGGAGATGAGCAGTTCTTC. V and J are TRBV7-9 and TRBJ2-1; 9 nucleotides match TRBD2. Trimming at V came to 5 bases and at J to 8 bases, leaving 10 bases not matched to a gene. Per germline, CDR1 SEHNR and CDR2 FQNEAQ (reference sequence). The CDR3 is 15 residues long.

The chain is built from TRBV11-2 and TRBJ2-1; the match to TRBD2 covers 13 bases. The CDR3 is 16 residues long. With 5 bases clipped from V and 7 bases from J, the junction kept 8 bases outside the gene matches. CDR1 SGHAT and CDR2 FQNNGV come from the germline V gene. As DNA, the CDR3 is TGTGCCAGCAGCCACGGACTAGCGGGAGTGGGTAATGAGCAGTTCTTC. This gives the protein CASSHGLAGVGNEQFF.

CDR3: CASTGDRSYNSPLHF. The CDR3, as DNA: TGTGCCAGCACGGGGGACCGCTCCTATAATTCACCCCTCCACTTT. V is TRBV6-5 and J is TRBJ1-6, with D possibly matching TRBD1 (5 bases). Germline loops: CDR1 MNHEY, CDR2 SVGAGI. The CDR3 is 15 amino acids. With 7 bases removed from V and 0 bases from J, the gap between germline ends came to 10 bases.

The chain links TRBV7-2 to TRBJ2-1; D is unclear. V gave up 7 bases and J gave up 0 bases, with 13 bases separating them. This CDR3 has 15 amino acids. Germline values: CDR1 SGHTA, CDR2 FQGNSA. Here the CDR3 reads CASTSRASSYNEQFF. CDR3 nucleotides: TGTGCCAGCACCTCAAGAGCTAGCTCCTACAATGAGCAGTTCTTC.

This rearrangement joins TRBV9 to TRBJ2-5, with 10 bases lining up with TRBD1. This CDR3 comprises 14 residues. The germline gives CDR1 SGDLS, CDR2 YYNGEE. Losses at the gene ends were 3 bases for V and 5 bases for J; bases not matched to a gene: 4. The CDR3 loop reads CASSAGTGEETQYF. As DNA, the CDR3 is TGTGCCAGCAGCGCCGGGACAGGGGAGGAGACCCAGTACTTC.

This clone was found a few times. This CDR3 is CAIMDRGEGTEAFF. The CDR3 DNA sequence: TGTGCCATCATGGACAGGGGAGAGGGGACTGAAGCTTTCTTT. The chain combines TRBV10-3 with TRBJ1-1; 9 bases are shared with TRBD1. Germline V gene lookup returns CDR1 ENHRY and CDR2 SYGVKD. The V and J ends lost 7 bases and 5 bases, in that order; junction bases with no gene match: 8. The length of the CDR3 is 14 residues.

DNA of the CDR3: TGCGCCAGCAGCTTGGGGGGCGGCACCTACGAGCAGTACTTC. This sequence encodes CASSLGGGTYEQYF. The chain couples TRBV5-1 to TRBJ2-7; possible D gene TRBD1, 5 bases. The CDR3 is 14 residues long. The germline V and J ends were trimmed by 0 bases and 2 bases, with 9 bases remaining between them. Germline loops: CDR1 SGHRS, CDR2 YFSETQ.

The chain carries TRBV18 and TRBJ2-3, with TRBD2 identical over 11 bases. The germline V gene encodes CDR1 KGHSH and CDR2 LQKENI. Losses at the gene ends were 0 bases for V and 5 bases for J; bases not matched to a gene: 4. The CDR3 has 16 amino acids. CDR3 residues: CASSPPGLAVGDTQYF. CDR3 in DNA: TGTGCCAGCTCACCACCGGGACTAGCGGTCGGAGATACGCAGTATTTT. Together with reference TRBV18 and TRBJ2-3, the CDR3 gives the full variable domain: NAGVMQNPRHLVRRRGQEARLRCSPMKGHSHVYWYRQLPEEGLKFMVYLQKENIIDESGMPKERFSAEFPKEGPSILRIQQVVRGDSAAYFCASSPPGLAVGDTQYFGPGTRLTVL.

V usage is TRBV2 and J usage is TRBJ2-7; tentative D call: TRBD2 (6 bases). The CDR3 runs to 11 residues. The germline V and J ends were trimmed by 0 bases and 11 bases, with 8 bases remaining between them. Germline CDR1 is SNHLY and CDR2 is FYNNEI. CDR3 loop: CASSEAGRKYF. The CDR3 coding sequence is TGTGCCAGCAGTGAAGCAGGGAGGAAGTACTTC.

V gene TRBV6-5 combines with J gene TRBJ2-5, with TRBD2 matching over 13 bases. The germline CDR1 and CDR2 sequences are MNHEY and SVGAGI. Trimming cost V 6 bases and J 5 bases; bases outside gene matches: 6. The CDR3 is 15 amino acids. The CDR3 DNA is TGTGCCAGCAGACTAGCGGGAGGGCCCTCGGAGACCCAGTACTTC. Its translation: CASRLAGGPSETQYF.

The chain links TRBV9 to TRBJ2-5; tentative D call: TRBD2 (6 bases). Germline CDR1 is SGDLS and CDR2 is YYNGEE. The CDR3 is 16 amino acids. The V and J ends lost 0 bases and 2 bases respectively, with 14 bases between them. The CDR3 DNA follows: TGTGCCAGCAGCGTAGGGGTAGCGGATAGACAAGAGACCCAGTACTTC. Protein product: CASSVGVADRQETQYF.

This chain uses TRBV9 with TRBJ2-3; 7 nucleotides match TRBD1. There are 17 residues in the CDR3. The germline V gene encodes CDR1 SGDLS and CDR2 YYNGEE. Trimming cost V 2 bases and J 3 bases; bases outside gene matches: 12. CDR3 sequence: CASSVLGGRGLTDTQYF. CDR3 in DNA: TGTGCCAGCAGCGTGCTGGGTGGAAGGGGGCTGACAGATACGCAGTATTTT.

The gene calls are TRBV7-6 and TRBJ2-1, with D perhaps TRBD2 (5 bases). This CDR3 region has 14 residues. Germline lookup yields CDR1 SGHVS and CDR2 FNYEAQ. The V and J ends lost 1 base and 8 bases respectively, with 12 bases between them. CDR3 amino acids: CASSLGGSPHEQFF. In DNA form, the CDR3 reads TGTGCCAGCAGCTTAGGAGGGAGCCCCCATGAGCAGTTCTTC.

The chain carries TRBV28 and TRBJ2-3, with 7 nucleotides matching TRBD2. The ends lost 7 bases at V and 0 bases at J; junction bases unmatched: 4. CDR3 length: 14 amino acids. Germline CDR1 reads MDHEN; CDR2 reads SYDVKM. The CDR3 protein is CASKAGLSTDTQYF. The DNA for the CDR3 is TGTGCCAGCAAAGCGGGACTTAGCACAGATACGCAGTATTTT.